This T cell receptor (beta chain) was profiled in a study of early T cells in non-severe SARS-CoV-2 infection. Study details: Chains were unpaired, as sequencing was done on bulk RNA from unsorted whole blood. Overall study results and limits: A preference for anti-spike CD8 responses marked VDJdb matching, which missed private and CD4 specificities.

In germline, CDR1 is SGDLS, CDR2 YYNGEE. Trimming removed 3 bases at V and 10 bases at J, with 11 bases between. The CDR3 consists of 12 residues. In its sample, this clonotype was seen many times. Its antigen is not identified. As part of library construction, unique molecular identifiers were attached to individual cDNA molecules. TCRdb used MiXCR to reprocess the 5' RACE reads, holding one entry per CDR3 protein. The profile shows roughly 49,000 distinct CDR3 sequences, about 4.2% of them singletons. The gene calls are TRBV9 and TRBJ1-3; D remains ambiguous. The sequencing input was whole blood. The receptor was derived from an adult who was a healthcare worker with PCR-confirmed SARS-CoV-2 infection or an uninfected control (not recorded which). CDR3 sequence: CASSGGEGTIYF. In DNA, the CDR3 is TGTGCCAGCAGCGGTGGGGAGGGAACCATATATTTT. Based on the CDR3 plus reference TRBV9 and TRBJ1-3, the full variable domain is DSGVTQTPKHLITATGQRVTLRCSPRSGDLSVYWYQQSLDQGLQFLIQYYNGEERAKGNILERFSAQQFPDLHSELNLSSLELGDSALYFCASSGGEGTIYFGEGSWLTVV.